This T cell receptor beta chain comes out of a study of identical twins. The study, taken as a whole, reports: Memory repertoires lacked the insertion deficit that abundant cord blood beta clonotypes showed.

The germline V gene encodes CDR1 SGHDN and CDR2 FVKESK. The CDR3 runs 13 residues. Comment on this clonotype: Antigen specificity is unknown. Relative to the germline gene, one junction end is altered; a read error may explain this.

TCRdb re-derived calls from the 5' RACE reads in MiXCR, one entry per CDR3 protein. The table shows around 1.7 million distinct CDR3 sequences, with under 35% occurring only once. This rearrangement joins TRBV14 to TRBJ1-6, with D possibly TRBD1 on 6 matching bases. Sequencing was done on a sample of cord blood. This receptor was taken from a newborn girl in good health. In DNA form, the CDR3 reads TGTGCCAGCAGCCAGGACAGTGAGTCACCCCCCCACTTT. It is translated as CASSQDSESPPHF.